This T cell receptor (beta chain) was sequenced during a study of OX40 agonist ivuxolimab in advanced cancers. Across the whole study: Earlier treatment with anti-PD-1, anti-PD-L1 or anti-CTLA-4 was permitted, and over 35% had received some.

Findings of the study overall: CD8+ T cells showed, on average, more clonal expansion than CD4+ cells.

Trimming left V 7 bases short and J 7 bases short, with 5 bases between. The germline V gene encodes CDR1 MNHNS and CDR2 SASEGT. The CDR3 contains 10 residues. With respect to this clone: As yet, its antigen is unknown.

Generated by immunoSEQ multiplex PCR, the TCRdb table keeps only in-frame clones and is missing some. The table has about 42,000 clones, 86% seen once. The chain joins TRBV6-1 to TRBJ2-1; D is ambiguous. The material was CD4+ or CD8+ T cells sorted from blood, obtained in a trial of the OX40 agonist ivuxolimab. The receptor was isolated from an adult with an advanced solid tumor such as melanoma, head and neck, liver or kidney cancer. The CDR3: CASTLNEQFF. CDR3 sequence (DNA): TGTGCCAGCACGCTTAATGAGCAGTTCTTC.